This passage covers 4 T cell receptor beta chains from one sample sequenced in a study of blood T cell repertoires in COVID-19. TCRdb's copy holds only in-frame clones and misses some; the assay was immunoSEQ multiplex PCR. The table has approximately 81,000 clones, roughly 90% seen once. Sequenced input: peripheral blood. Source of these receptors: a man between 65 and 85 years old with active or convalescent COVID-19.

The CDR3 sequence: CASSPTGSGNTIYF. The DNA of the CDR3 is TGTGCCAGCTCACCAACAGGCTCTGGAAACACCATATATTTT. The chain recombines TRBV18 with TRBJ1-3; a weak D match, TRBD1 (5 bases). The CDR3 runs 14 residues. CDR1 and CDR2 from the germline V gene are KGHSH and LQKENI. The ends were cut back, 2 bases at V and 0 bases at J, with 5 bases in the middle.

The chain has TRBV5-5 and TRBJ1-2; TRBD1 might be the D (5 bases). V lost 0 bases to trimming and J lost 6 bases, with 15 bases between them. CDR3 size: 15 residues. CDR1 and CDR2 from the germline V gene are SGHKS and YYEKEE (reference sequence). CDR3: CASSLEVRGENGYTF. CDR3 nucleotides: TGTGCCAGCAGCTTGGAAGTAAGGGGCGAAAATGGCTACACCTTC.

The rearrangement uses TRBV6-2 or TRBV6-3 and TRBJ2-7; TRBD1 matches at 9 bases. CDR3 size: 13 residues. Trimming removed 5 bases from V and 5 bases from J; junction bases left unmatched: 4. The germline gives CDR1 MNHEY, CDR2 SVGEGT. As DNA, the CDR3 is TGTGCCAGCAGTCGGGACAGGGCTAACGAGCAGTACTTC. This sequence encodes CASSRDRANEQYF.

The genes are TRBV7-2 and TRBJ1-2; TRBD1 might be the D (6 bases). From germline, CDR1 is SGHTA and CDR2 FQGNSA. The CDR3 has 17 residues. V was shortened by 5 bases and J by 4 bases, with 23 bases between the two germline ends. The CDR3 sequence is CASSPTGTRHGGYGYTF. The CDR3 region has the DNA TGTGCCAGCAGCCCTACGGGGACACGGCACGGTGGCTATGGCTACACCTTC.